Following are 30 T cell receptor beta chains from one sample sequenced in a study of shared clonotypes between healthy human individuals. The repertoire was sequenced with immunoSEQ multiplex PCR; TCRdb's copy has only in-frame clones and lacks some. The data show about 480,000 clones, nearly 80% seen once. The sequenced sample consisted of PBMCs. The receptor set was obtained from a woman between 40 and 55 years old in good health. Some clones in this sample may be carry-over from other donors' samples.

The chain carries TRBV27 and TRBJ1-1, with TRBD1 matching 9 bases. The ends lost 4 bases at V and 10 bases at J; junction bases unmatched: 4. The CDR3 totals 12 residues. Germline-derived CDR1 and CDR2 are MNHEY and SMNVEV (reference sequence). The DNA for the CDR3 is TGTGCCAGCAGTTCCCGGACAGGGGTAGCTTTCTTT. As protein: CASSSRTGVAFF.

The count of this clone is one. The rearrangement links TRBV7-6 to TRBJ1-4; D gene uncertain. Trimming removed 1 base from V and 10 bases from J, with 28 bases in between. This CDR3 comprises 19 residues. Germline V gives CDR1 SGHVS, CDR2 FNYEAQ. The CDR3 DNA is TGTGCCAGCAGCTTAGAAACATCTCGGAATCCAGAGAATTGGCGAAAACTGTTTTTT. Protein: CASSLETSRNPENWRKLFF. Combining the CDR3 with reference TRBV7-6 and TRBJ1-4 gives the whole variable domain GAGVSQSPRYKVTKRGQDVALRCDPISGHVSLYWYRQALGQGPEFLTYFNYEAQQDKSGLPNDRFSAERPEGSISTLTIQRTEQRDSAMYRCASSLETSRNPENWRKLFFGSGTQLSVL.

The V call is TRBV10-3, the J call TRBJ1-2; 7 bases fit TRBD1. The V gene's germline CDR1 is ENHRY and CDR2 SYGVKD. The CDR3 consists of 14 residues. With V trimmed by 4 bases and J by 2 bases, 4 bases remained unmatched. The CDR3 is CAISGGTVNYGYTF. CDR3 nucleotide sequence: TGTGCCATCAGTGGGGGGACAGTAAACTATGGCTACACCTTC.

This clone was detected only a few times. J is TRBJ1-2 and V is TRBV7-9; TRBD1 matches 7 bases. V shed 6 bases, J shed 3 bases, and the junction held 4 bases outside the gene matches. Per the germline V gene, CDR1 is SEHNR and CDR2 is FQNEAQ (reference sequence). This CDR3 region has 13 residues. The CDR3 DNA sequence: TGTGCCAGCAGTCGAGGGACAGACTATGGCTACACCTTC. It specifies CASSRGTDYGYTF.

This rearrangement joins TRBV5-5 to TRBJ1-1, with 8 bases that match TRBD1. CDR1 SGHKS and CDR2 YYEKEE come from the germline V gene (reference sequence). The CDR3 length is 16 residues. V shed 0 bases and J 0 bases; nucleotides not matched to a gene: 4. The DNA for the CDR3 is TGTGCCAGCAGCTTGGGGACAGGGTCCATGAACACTGAAGCTTTCTTT. The encoded protein is CASSLGTGSMNTEAFF. The variable domain in full, with the rest retrieved from reference TRBV5-5 and TRBJ1-1, is DAGVTQSPTHLIKTRGQQVTLRCSPISGHKSVSWYQQVLGQGPQFIFQYYEKEERGRGNFPDRFSARQFPNYSSELNVNALLLGDSALYLCASSLGTGSMNTEAFFGQGTRLTVV.

To note about this clone: This may come from a read error, since a much larger clone is one base off. This is likely a read error, given that the CDR3 carries no conserved phenylalanine or tryptophan at its end. The chain has TRBV9 and TRBJ1-2, with TRBD1 matching over 9 bases. The CDR3 is made up of 15 amino acids. Germline CDR1 reads SGDLS; CDR2 reads YYNGEE. J was trimmed by 4 bases and V by 4 bases; bases with no gene match: 8. The DNA for the CDR3 is TGTGCCAGCAGCTTAACCGGGACAGGGATCTATGGCTACACCCTC. This gives the protein CASSLTGTGIYGYTL.

The chain links TRBV28 to TRBJ2-7; TRBD1 matches 7 bases. Unmatched junction bases numbered 12, after V lost 10 bases and J lost 3 bases. Germline lookup yields CDR1 MDHEN and CDR2 SYDVKM. The CDR3 consists of 14 residues. CDR3 nucleotide sequence: TGTGCCACGTCCATAGAGGGGGCGAACTACGAGCAGTACTTC. Translation gives CATSIEGANYEQYF.

The rearrangement uses TRBV19 and TRBJ2-3, with 7 bases aligning to TRBD2. Looked up from germline, CDR1 is LNHDA and CDR2 is SQIVND (reference sequence). The CDR3 contains 13 residues. The J segment lost 8 bases and the V segment lost 1 base, leaving 3 bases of the junction unmatched. The CDR3 here is CASSIGGGGTQYF. The CDR3 DNA reads TGTGCCAGTAGTATAGGAGGCGGGGGTACGCAGTATTTT.

Notes on this clone: Other DNA sequences from this sample encode an identical CDR3 as well. J is TRBJ2-1 and V is TRBV7-2; TRBD2 agrees at 7 bases. CDR3 length: 15 residues. Germline V lookup: CDR1 SGHTA, CDR2 FQGNSA. J lost 4 bases, V lost 1 base, and 4 bases had no gene match. The CDR3 loop reads CASSLVASGYNEQFF. In nucleotides, the CDR3 is TGTGCCAGCAGCTTAGTCGCTAGCGGTTACAATGAGCAGTTCTTC.

This rearrangement joins TRBV28 to TRBJ2-7; 14 positions agree with TRBD2. The CDR3 covers 16 residues. Germline CDR1 is MDHEN and CDR2 is SYDVKM. The trim removed 3 bases at V and 2 bases at J, leaving 3 bases unmatched. The CDR3 region has the DNA TGTGCCAGCAGTTTGAGGGGACTAGCGGGGGCCTACGAGCAGTACTTC. The encoded protein is CASSLRGLAGAYEQYF.

This chain connects TRBV7-2 to TRBJ2-1; TRBD2 matches 13 bases. With V trimmed by 5 bases and J by 5 bases, 3 bases remained unmatched. Germline assignment: CDR1 SGHTA and CDR2 FQGNSA. The CDR3 consists of 15 residues. The CDR3 DNA reads as TGTGCCAGCAGCCGGACTAGCGGGAGCAACAATGAGCAGTTCTTC. Amino acid sequence: CASSRTSGSNNEQFF.

This rearrangement joins TRBV21-1 to TRBJ2-7. TRBV21-1 is termed a pseudogene. This CDR3 has 15 residues. CDR3: CASSKGGSEAYEQYF. CDR3 nucleotides: TGTGCCAGCAGCAAAGGGGGCTCGGAGGCCTACGAGCAGTACTTC.

CDR3 sequence reads: CAWSLGSGGETQYF. The CDR3 region has the DNA TGTGCCTGGAGTCTAGGGAGTGGGGGAGAGACCCAGTACTTC. The chain links TRBV30 to TRBJ2-5, with D perhaps being TRBD1 or TRBD2 (5 bases each). This CDR3 is built from 14 residues. CDR1 is GTSNPN, CDR2 SVGIG, per germline (reference sequence). V shed 2 bases and J shed 4 bases, with 14 bases lying between them.

The chain joins TRBV7-2 to TRBJ2-7, with TRBD1 identical over 7 bases. With 3 bases clipped from V and 3 bases from J, the junction kept 8 bases outside the gene matches. CDR3 length: 15 residues. Germline values: CDR1 SGHTA, CDR2 FQGNSA. DNA for the CDR3: TGTGCCAGCAGCTTTGGGGACAGTGTTTACTACGAGCAGTACTTC. Protein: CASSFGDSVYYEQYF.

V is TRBV28 and J is TRBJ2-7; TRBD1 matches 7 bases. The CDR3 length is 15 residues. Germline V gives CDR1 MDHEN, CDR2 SYDVKM. J lost 2 bases, V lost 3 bases, and 7 bases had no gene match. CDR3 DNA sequence: TGTGCCAGCAGTTTCCAGGGGGTCCCAACCTACGAGCAGTACTTC. It codes for CASSFQGVPTYEQYF.

The chain couples TRBV29-1 to TRBJ2-3; D perhaps matches TRBD1 (5 bases). CDR1 SQVTM and CDR2 ANQGSEA come from the germline V gene. Trimming shortened V by 4 bases and J by 3 bases, and 11 bases separated the two germline ends. The CDR3 totals 13 residues. CDR3: CSVVSRETDTQYF. The CDR3, as DNA: TGCAGCGTTGTTAGCAGGGAAACAGATACGCAGTATTTT.

This chain links TRBV5-1 with TRBJ2-2; D gene uncertain. Germline CDR1 SGHRS, CDR2 YFSETQ. Trimming cost V 4 bases and J 3 bases, with 13 bases left between them. CDR3 length equals 15 residues. CDR3 in DNA: TGCGCCAGCAGCACGGGCCCTGGTCACACCGGGGAGCTGTTTTTT. It yields the protein CASSTGPGHTGELFF.

This chain links TRBV30 with TRBJ2-3, with 10 bases identical to TRBD1. Trimming at V came to 5 bases and at J to 5 bases, leaving 4 bases not matched to a gene. Germline CDR1 is GTSNPN and CDR2 is SVGIG (reference sequence). This CDR3 is 13 amino acids long. The DNA for the CDR3 is TGTGCCTGGGACAGGGGGCAGGGAGATACGCAGTATTTT. Translation: CAWDRGQGDTQYF.

V and J are TRBV7-2 and TRBJ2-7; 7 positions match TRBD1. The V gene's germline CDR1 is SGHTA and CDR2 FQGNSA. The length of the CDR3 is 15 residues. V was pared by 5 bases and J by 0 bases, with 7 bases of the junction left unmatched. The CDR3 sequence is CASSARQGGSYEQYF. Written as DNA, the CDR3 is TGTGCCAGCAGCGCCCGACAGGGTGGCTCCTACGAGCAGTACTTC.

The chain uses TRBV2 and TRBJ2-6; D call uncertain. The CDR3 is made up of 15 amino acids. The V gene lost 5 bases and the J gene lost 1 base, with 9 bases spanning the gap. CDR1 SNHLY and CDR2 FYNNEI come from the germline V gene. The CDR3 here is CASSFLGSGANVLTF. Written as DNA, the CDR3 is TGTGCCAGCAGTTTCTTGGGGTCTGGGGCCAACGTCCTGACTTTC.

The genes are TRBV7-3 and TRBJ2-1, with 10 nucleotides matching TRBD2. Germline V gives CDR1 SGHTA, CDR2 FQGTGA. The CDR3 consists of 16 residues. V dropped 1 base and J dropped 5; count of bases not matched to a gene: 5. The CDR3 DNA reads as TGTGCCAGCAGCTTAATCCGAGCGGGAGGGAACAATGAGCAGTTCTTC. Translating gives CASSLIRAGGNNEQFF.

V and J are TRBV6-6 and TRBJ2-7; 14 nucleotides agree with TRBD2. V was pared by 6 bases and J by 2 bases, with 3 bases of the junction left unmatched. Per germline, CDR1 MNHNY and CDR2 SVGAGI (reference sequence). The CDR3 runs 15 residues. The CDR3 nucleotides are TGTGCCAGCAGGGGACTAGCGGGAGCTACCTACGAGCAGTACTTC. The encoded protein is CASRGLAGATYEQYF.

V and J are TRBV5-6 and TRBJ1-2; tentative D call: TRBD1 (5 bases). This CDR3 has 15 residues. The V end was cut by 9 bases, the J end by 0 bases, with 18 bases between. Germline CDR1 and CDR2: SGHDT and YYEEEE. The CDR3 sequence: CATRRQSRANYGYTF. DNA of the CDR3: TGTGCCACCCGAAGACAGTCGCGGGCTAACTATGGCTACACCTTC.

The chain links TRBV6-5 to TRBJ2-2; weak D call: TRBD2 (5 bases). CDR3 length: 14 amino acids. The germline V gene has CDR1 MNHEY and CDR2 SVGAGI. Trimming took 7 bases from V and 4 from J, leaving 13 bases between them. This CDR3 is CASNVGAGTGELFF. DNA for the CDR3: TGTGCCAGCAATGTAGGCGCGGGCACCGGGGAGCTGTTTTTT.

This CDR3 reads CASSMSLAQYYEQYF. CDR3 coding DNA: TGTGCCAGTAGTATGTCGCTAGCGCAGTACTACGAGCAGTACTTC. The rearrangement joins TRBV19 to TRBJ2-7; maybe TRBD2 (6 bases). CDR1 is LNHDA, CDR2 SQIVND, per germline (reference sequence). There are 15 residues in the CDR3. The V and J ends lost 3 bases and 3 bases respectively, with 15 bases between them.

With respect to this clone: A far larger clone is one nucleotide away, so this likely arose from a read error. The chain joins TRBV7-8 to TRBJ2-7, with 9 nucleotides matching TRBD2. The V gene's germline CDR1 is SGHVS and CDR2 FQNEAQ. The CDR3 has 17 residues. The CDR3 coding sequence is TGTGCCAGCAGCCTATCCAGACTAGCGGCTACCTCCTGCGAGCAGTACTTC. As protein: CASSLSRLAATSCEQYF. Using reference TRBV7-8 and TRBJ2-7 for the parts outside the CDR3, the full variable domain is GAGVSQSPRYKVAKRGQDVALRCDPISGHVSLFWYQQALGQGPEFLTYFQNEAQLDKSGLPSDRFFAERPEGSVSTLKIQRTQQEDSAVYLCASSLSRLAATSCEQYFGPGTRLTVT.

The chain recombines TRBV29-1 with TRBJ2-7, with D tentatively TRBD1 (6 bases). Germline assignment: CDR1 SQVTM and CDR2 ANQGSEA. The CDR3 has 11 residues. V was clipped by 7 bases and J by 6 bases, with 13 bases between them. CDR3 sequence: CSAKQGGEQYF. CDR3 in DNA: TGCAGCGCCAAACAGGGTGGCGAGCAGTACTTC.

This clone has more than one count but fewer than ten. The gene calls are TRBV27 and TRBJ2-5, with 7 bases fitting TRBD1. Looked up from germline, CDR1 is MNHEY and CDR2 is SMNVEV (reference sequence). V was clipped by 5 bases and J by 3 bases; unmatched bases: 6. The CDR3 runs to 14 residues. DNA for the CDR3: TGTGCCAGCAGTACCTCGACAGGGAAAGAGACCCAGTACTTC. Amino acids: CASSTSTGKETQYF.

This chain uses TRBV11-3 with TRBJ2-1, with no clear D. CDR1 is SGHNT and CDR2 is YENEEA in the germline V gene. This CDR3 contains 15 residues. The V gene lost 4 bases and the J gene lost 0 bases, with 10 bases spanning the gap. CDR3 bases: TGTGCCAGCAGCTCCGGACCCCCCTCCTACAATGAGCAGTTCTTC. It encodes CASSSGPPSYNEQFF.

The gene calls are TRBV5-1 and TRBJ2-5; D is unresolved. Trimming left V 1 base short and J 1 base short, with 5 bases between. CDR1 and CDR2 (germline): SGHRS, YFSETQ. The CDR3 runs 13 residues. The CDR3 nucleotides read TGCGCCAGCAGCTTGTCCCCCCAAGAGACCCAGTACTTC. Translating it yields CASSLSPQETQYF.